This TCR beta chain was observed in a study of cytomegalovirus exposure and HLA in healthy donors. Background on the study: Samples from HLA-typed donors yielded 85 million to 95 million unique TCRs in an early data release.

Comment on this clone: Its target is unknown.

The V gene lost 1 base and the J gene lost 3 bases, with 18 bases spanning the gap. This CDR3 is 17 amino acids long. From germline, CDR1 is SGHVS and CDR2 FQNEAQ. Those who donated were healthy bone marrow donors. The PCR had 60 Vbeta and 13 Jbeta primers. The repertoire was sequenced with immunoSEQ multiplex PCR; TCRdb's copy has only in-frame clones and lacks some. The table includes 100,000 or so clones, around 80% detected once. Broader study findings: Differences between HLA loci emerged in a later analysis of TCR association rates, with DRB1 most and HLA-C fewest. Fewer N-insertions (relative to the roughly 700-donor mean) were reportedly seen in an Asian-associated ancestry cluster in a later analysis.

The TCR was taken from a man aged 30 to 39 in good health and CMV-seronegative. What was sequenced was PBMCs. J is TRBJ1-2 and V is TRBV7-8, with D maybe TRBD1 (6 bases). CDR3 DNA sequence: TGTGCCAGCAGCTTAGACCCGCCCCTGGACAGTGACTATGGCTACACCTTC. Residues: CASSLDPPLDSDYGYTF.